The rows below give T cell receptor beta chains drawn from one sample of a study of CD8 T cells in ankylosing spondylitis. TCRdb used MiXCR to reprocess the 5' RACE reads, holding one entry per CDR3 protein. The top ten clones hold approximately 6.6% of a sample with 200,000 to 250,000 distinct CDR3 sequences, under 30% of them seen once. The sample taken for sequencing was blood, either unsorted or a sorted T cell fraction (not recorded which). The receptors derive from a male donor with ankylosing spondylitis or in good health (not recorded which). The CDR3 runs from the conserved cysteine through the conserved F or W. Each record gives: J gene, CDR3 length, V gene, clone size, D gene, CDR3 DNA, CDR3 protein. The D gene is left open where the match is weak. Not every row has a clone size; where given, it reads once, few, many or a size class.

J gene: TRBJ1-4
CDR3 length: 13
V gene: TRBV12-3/TRBV12-4
clone size: many
D gene: -
CDR3 DNA: TGTGCCAGCAGCTTCAGGGTAGATGAAAAACTGTTTTTT
CDR3 protein: CASSFRVDEKLFF

J gene: TRBJ2-3
CDR3 length: 16
V gene: TRBV27
clone size: few
D gene: TRBD2
CDR3 DNA: TGTGCCAGCAGTTGGGGAAGCGGGAGGTCCACAGATACGCAGTATTTT
CDR3 protein: CASSWGSGRSTDTQYF

J gene: TRBJ2-3
CDR3 length: 14
V gene: TRBV12-3/TRBV12-4
clone size: -
D gene: TRBD2
CDR3 DNA: TGTGCCAGCAGTTTTCGGCGGGAGGGAGATACGCAGTATTTT
CDR3 protein: CASSFRREGDTQYF

J gene: TRBJ2-5
CDR3 length: 14
V gene: TRBV5-1
clone size: many
D gene: TRBD2
CDR3 DNA: TGCGCCAGCAGCTCAGGACTAGCGGGAGAGACCCAGTACTTC
CDR3 protein: CASSSGLAGETQYF

J gene: TRBJ2-7
CDR3 length: 18
V gene: TRBV28
clone size: -
D gene: TRBD1
CDR3 DNA: TGTGCCCGCAGTTTAGCGTCCAGGGGGCTTACTCCTTCCTACGAGCAGTACTTC
CDR3 protein: CARSLASRGLTPSYEQYF

J gene: TRBJ1-5
CDR3 length: 15
V gene: TRBV11-2
clone size: many
D gene: -
CDR3 DNA: TGTGCCAGCAGCTTAGGGGGGGCAGGGCTTCAGCCCCAGCATTTT
CDR3 protein: CASSLGGAGLQPQHF

J gene: TRBJ1-6
CDR3 length: 15
V gene: TRBV20-1
clone size: -
D gene: -
CDR3 DNA: TGCAGTGCTAGACTTCAGGGCTCCTATAATTCACCCCTCCACTTT
CDR3 protein: CSARLQGSYNSPLHF

J gene: TRBJ2-5
CDR3 length: 15
V gene: TRBV10-1
clone size: few
D gene: TRBD1
CDR3 DNA: TGCGCCAGCAGTGAGTCCGGGACAGGGGGCGAGACCCAGTACTTC
CDR3 protein: CASSESGTGGETQYF

J gene: TRBJ2-7
CDR3 length: 15
V gene: TRBV23-1
clone size: -
D gene: TRBD1
CDR3 DNA: TGCGCCAGCAGTCACCCGACAGGGGATCCATACGAGCAGTACTTC
CDR3 protein: CASSHPTGDPYEQYF

J gene: TRBJ2-2
CDR3 length: 13
V gene: TRBV10-1
clone size: many
D gene: TRBD2
CDR3 DNA: TGCGCCAGCAGCGCGGGAGTAGCTGGGGAGCTGTTTTTT
CDR3 protein: CASSAGVAGELFF

J gene: TRBJ1-6
CDR3 length: 15
V gene: TRBV3-1
clone size: -
D gene: TRBD1
CDR3 DNA: TGTGCCAGCAGCCATAACCGGGACAGGGGCTCACCCCTCCACTTT
CDR3 protein: CASSHNRDRGSPLHF

J gene: TRBJ1-2
CDR3 length: 13
V gene: TRBV7-2
clone size: -
D gene: -
CDR3 DNA: TGTGCCAGCAGCTTGACGAGTGACTATGGCTACACCTTC
CDR3 protein: CASSLTSDYGYTF

J gene: TRBJ2-7
CDR3 length: 11
V gene: TRBV10-3
clone size: -
D gene: -
CDR3 DNA: TGTGCCATCAGTTACAACTACGAGCAGTACTTC
CDR3 protein: CAISYNYEQYF

J gene: TRBJ1-1
CDR3 length: 13
V gene: TRBV7-8
clone size: -
D gene: TRBD1
CDR3 DNA: TGTGCCAGCATCGGACAGGGCGAGGGTGAAGCTTTCTTT
CDR3 protein: CASIGQGEGEAFF

J gene: TRBJ2-7
CDR3 length: 14
V gene: TRBV29-1
clone size: once
D gene: -
CDR3 DNA: TGCAGCGTTGAGCAGGGAGATGCTCCTCACGAGCAGTACTTC
CDR3 protein: CSVEQGDAPHEQYF

J gene: TRBJ2-1
CDR3 length: 14
V gene: TRBV27
clone size: many
D gene: -
CDR3 DNA: TGTGCCAGCAGGACGTTGAGCTCCTACAATGAGCAGTTCTTC
CDR3 protein: CASRTLSSYNEQFF

J gene: TRBJ1-5
CDR3 length: 14
V gene: TRBV12-3/TRBV12-4
clone size: -
D gene: -
CDR3 DNA: TGTGCCAGCAGTTTCTTCGGTTTAGATCAGCCCCAGCATTTT
CDR3 protein: CASSFFGLDQPQHF

J gene: TRBJ2-4
CDR3 length: 16
V gene: TRBV3-1
clone size: many
D gene: -
CDR3 DNA: TGTGCCAGCAGCCAAAATAGGGCGTCGGCCAAAAACATTCAGTACTTC
CDR3 protein: CASSQNRASAKNIQYF

J gene: TRBJ2-7
CDR3 length: 15
V gene: TRBV7-3
clone size: many
D gene: TRBD1
CDR3 DNA: TGTGCCAGCAGCTTCGGACAGGGTCCCTCCTACGAGCAGTACTTC
CDR3 protein: CASSFGQGPSYEQYF

J gene: TRBJ1-5
CDR3 length: 15
V gene: TRBV7-8
clone size: many
D gene: -
CDR3 DNA: TGTGCCAGCAGCTTAAAGGACAGAGAAAATCAGCCCCAGCATTTT
CDR3 protein: CASSLKDRENQPQHF

J gene: TRBJ1-2
CDR3 length: 12
V gene: TRBV20-1
clone size: -
D gene: -
CDR3 DNA: TGCAGTGCTACTGACACGGACTATGGCTACACCTTC
CDR3 protein: CSATDTDYGYTF

J gene: TRBJ1-1
CDR3 length: 13
V gene: TRBV12-5
clone size: few
D gene: -
CDR3 DNA: TGTGCTAGTGGTTTGATTGAGAACACTGAAGCTTTCTTT
CDR3 protein: CASGLIENTEAFF

J gene: TRBJ1-6
CDR3 length: 14
V gene: TRBV10-3
clone size: -
D gene: -
CDR3 DNA: TGTTCCATCAGTGAGGGGCAGCTCAATTCACCCCTCCACTTT
CDR3 protein: CSISEGQLNSPLHF

J gene: TRBJ1-2
CDR3 length: 14
V gene: TRBV6-1
clone size: few
D gene: -
CDR3 DNA: TGTGCCAGCAGCCGATCGATCCAGGGAGGAGGCTACACCTTC
CDR3 protein: CASSRSIQGGGYTF

J gene: TRBJ2-1
CDR3 length: 11
V gene: TRBV5-1
clone size: many
D gene: -
CDR3 DNA: TGCGCCAGCAGCTTGGGCGGGGAGCAGTTCTTC
CDR3 protein: CASSLGGEQFF

J gene: TRBJ1-1
CDR3 length: 15
V gene: TRBV12-3/TRBV12-4
clone size: many
D gene: TRBD1
CDR3 DNA: TGTGCCAGCAGAGACAACAGGGGGCTGAACACTGAAGCTTTCTTT
CDR3 protein: CASRDNRGLNTEAFF

J gene: TRBJ2-2
CDR3 length: 12
V gene: TRBV20-1
clone size: few
D gene: -
CDR3 DNA: TGCAGTGCTAGCCTTCGCACCGGGGAGCTGTTTTTT
CDR3 protein: CSASLRTGELFF

J gene: TRBJ2-1
CDR3 length: 17
V gene: TRBV6-5
clone size: few
D gene: TRBD1
CDR3 DNA: TGTGCCAGCAGTTACTCCTACAGGGGGCTCTCCTACAATGAGCAGTTCTTC
CDR3 protein: CASSYSYRGLSYNEQFF

J gene: TRBJ2-7
CDR3 length: 15
V gene: TRBV4-2
clone size: -
D gene: TRBD2
CDR3 DNA: TGTGCCAGCAGCCCGGCCGGGACTAGCGAGTACGAGCAGTACTTC
CDR3 protein: CASSPAGTSEYEQYF

J gene: TRBJ2-1
CDR3 length: 15
V gene: TRBV11-2
clone size: many
D gene: -
CDR3 DNA: TGTGCCAGCACCAACTACGGGACTTCTTACAATGAGCAGTTCTTC
CDR3 protein: CASTNYGTSYNEQFF

J gene: TRBJ1-2
CDR3 length: 16
V gene: TRBV6-2/TRBV6-3
clone size: many
D gene: -
CDR3 DNA: TGTGCCAGCAGTTACTCTTCAGAAGGCCTTAACTATGGCTACACCTTC
CDR3 protein: CASSYSSEGLNYGYTF

J gene: TRBJ2-3
CDR3 length: 15
V gene: TRBV5-1
clone size: many
D gene: TRBD1
CDR3 DNA: TGCGCCAGCAGCACGGGACAGGCTAGCACAGATACGCAGTATTTT
CDR3 protein: CASSTGQASTDTQYF

J gene: TRBJ2-3
CDR3 length: 14
V gene: TRBV29-1
clone size: -
D gene: TRBD2
CDR3 DNA: TGCAGCGTGCGGGAGTTTGGTCCTACAGATACGCAGTATTTT
CDR3 protein: CSVREFGPTDTQYF

J gene: TRBJ1-2
CDR3 length: 14
V gene: TRBV20-1
clone size: few
D gene: TRBD1
CDR3 DNA: TGCAGTGCGACCCCCCGACAGGGTCTGCTTTCCGTAACCTTC
CDR3 protein: CSATPRQGLLSVTF

J gene: TRBJ2-2
CDR3 length: 13
V gene: TRBV4-2
clone size: many
D gene: -
CDR3 DNA: TGTGCCAGCAGCCAAGATGCGTTCGGGGAGCTGTTTTTT
CDR3 protein: CASSQDAFGELFF

J gene: TRBJ2-7
CDR3 length: 12
V gene: TRBV20-1
clone size: many
D gene: -
CDR3 DNA: TGCAGTGCATGTGAGAGCTCCTACGAGCAGTACTTC
CDR3 protein: CSACESSYEQYF

J gene: TRBJ1-1
CDR3 length: 14
V gene: TRBV7-2
clone size: many
D gene: -
CDR3 DNA: TGTGCCAGCAGCACTTCGGGGGGGCGCACTGAAGCTTTCTTT
CDR3 protein: CASSTSGGRTEAFF

J gene: TRBJ2-3
CDR3 length: 13
V gene: TRBV20-1
clone size: -
D gene: -
CDR3 DNA: TGCAGTGCCACGATGGCTGTCACAGATACGCAGTATTTT
CDR3 protein: CSATMAVTDTQYF

J gene: TRBJ1-1
CDR3 length: 14
V gene: TRBV4-1
clone size: many
D gene: TRBD1
CDR3 DNA: TGCGCCAGCAGCCCCGACAGGGCGAACACTGAAGCTTTCTTT
CDR3 protein: CASSPDRANTEAFF

J gene: TRBJ2-5
CDR3 length: 13
V gene: TRBV24-1
clone size: many
D gene: -
CDR3 DNA: TGTGCCACCAGTGATTCTTCGATGGGGACCCAGTACTTC
CDR3 protein: CATSDSSMGTQYF

J gene: TRBJ2-2
CDR3 length: 12
V gene: TRBV10-3
clone size: -
D gene: -
CDR3 DNA: TGTGCCATCGGAGGGGGGACCGGGGAGCTGTTTTTT
CDR3 protein: CAIGGGTGELFF